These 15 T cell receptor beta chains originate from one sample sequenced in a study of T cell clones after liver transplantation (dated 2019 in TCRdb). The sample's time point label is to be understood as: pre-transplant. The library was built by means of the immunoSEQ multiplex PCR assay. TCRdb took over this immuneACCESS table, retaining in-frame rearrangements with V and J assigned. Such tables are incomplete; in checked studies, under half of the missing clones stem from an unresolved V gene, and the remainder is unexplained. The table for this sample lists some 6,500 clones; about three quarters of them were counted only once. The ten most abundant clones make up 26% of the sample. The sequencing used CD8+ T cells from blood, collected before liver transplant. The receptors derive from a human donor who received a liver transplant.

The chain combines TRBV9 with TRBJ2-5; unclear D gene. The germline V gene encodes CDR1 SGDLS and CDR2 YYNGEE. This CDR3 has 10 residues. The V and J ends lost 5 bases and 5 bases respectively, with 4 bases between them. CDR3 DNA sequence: TGTGCCAGCAGTGCGGAGACCCAGTACTTC. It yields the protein CASSAETQYF.

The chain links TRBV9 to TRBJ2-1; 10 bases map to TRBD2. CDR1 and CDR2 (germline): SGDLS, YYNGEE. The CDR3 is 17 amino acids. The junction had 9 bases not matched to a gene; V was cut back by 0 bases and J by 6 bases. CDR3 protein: CASSVAGLADPPNEQFF. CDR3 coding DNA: TGTGCCAGCAGCGTAGCCGGACTAGCGGATCCTCCCAATGAGCAGTTCTTC.

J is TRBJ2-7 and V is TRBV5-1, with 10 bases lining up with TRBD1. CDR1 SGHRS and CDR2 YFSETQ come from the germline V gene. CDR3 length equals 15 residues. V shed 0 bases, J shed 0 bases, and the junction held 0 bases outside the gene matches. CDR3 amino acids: CASSLGTGGSYEQYF. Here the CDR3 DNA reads TGCGCCAGCAGCTTGGGGACAGGGGGCTCCTACGAGCAGTACTTC.

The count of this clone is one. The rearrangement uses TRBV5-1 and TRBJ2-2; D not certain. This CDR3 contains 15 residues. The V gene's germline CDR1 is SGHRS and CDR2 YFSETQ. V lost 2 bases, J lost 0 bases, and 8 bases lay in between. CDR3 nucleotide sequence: TGCGCCAGCAGCTTCGGGCAGGCGAACACCGGGGAGCTGTTTTTT. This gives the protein CASSFGQANTGELFF.

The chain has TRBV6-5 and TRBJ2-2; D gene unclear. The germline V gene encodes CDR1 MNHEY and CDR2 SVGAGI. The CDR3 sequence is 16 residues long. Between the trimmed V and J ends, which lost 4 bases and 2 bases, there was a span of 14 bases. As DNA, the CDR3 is TGTGCCAGCAGTTTCCGGTCCCAGGTTAACACCGGGGAGCTGTTTTTT. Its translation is CASSFRSQVNTGELFF.

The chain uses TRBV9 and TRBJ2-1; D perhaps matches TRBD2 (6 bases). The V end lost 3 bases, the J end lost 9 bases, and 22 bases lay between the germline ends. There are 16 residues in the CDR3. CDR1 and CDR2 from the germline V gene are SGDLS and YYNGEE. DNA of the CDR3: TGTGCCAGCAGCGGTCTGTCCGGCGGGGTGGGGTCTGAGCAGTTCTTC. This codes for CASSGLSGGVGSEQFF.

CDR3: CASSSGERPISVQFF. DNA of the CDR3: TGTGCCAGCAGCTCCGGAGAGAGGCCCATCAGTGTGCAGTTCTTC. The chain combines TRBV13 with TRBJ2-1; D gene ambiguous. With 4 bases removed from V and 12 bases from J, the gap between germline ends came to 22 bases. Germline CDR1 reads PRHDT; CDR2 reads FYEKMQ (reference sequence). This CDR3 comprises 15 residues.

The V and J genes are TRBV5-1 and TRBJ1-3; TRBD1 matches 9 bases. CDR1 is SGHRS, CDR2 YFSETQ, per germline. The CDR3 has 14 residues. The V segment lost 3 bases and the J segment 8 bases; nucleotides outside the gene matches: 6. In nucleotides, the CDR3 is TGCGCCAGCAGCTCGGGACAGGGCGTAGACACCATATATTTT. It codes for CASSSGQGVDTIYF.

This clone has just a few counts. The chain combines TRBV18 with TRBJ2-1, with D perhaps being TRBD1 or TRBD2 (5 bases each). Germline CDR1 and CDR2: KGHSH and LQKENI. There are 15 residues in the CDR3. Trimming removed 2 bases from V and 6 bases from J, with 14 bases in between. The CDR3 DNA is TGTGCCAGCTCACCAGGGGGTAGTTCTGGCAATGAGCAGTTCTTC. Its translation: CASSPGGSSGNEQFF.

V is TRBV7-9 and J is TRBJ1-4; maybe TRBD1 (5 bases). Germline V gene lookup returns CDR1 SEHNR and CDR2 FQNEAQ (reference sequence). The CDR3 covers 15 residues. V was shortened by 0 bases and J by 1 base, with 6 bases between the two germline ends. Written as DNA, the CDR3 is TGTGCCAGCAGCTTAGCAGGGGAAACTAATGAAAAACTGTTTTTT. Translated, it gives CASSLAGETNEKLFF.

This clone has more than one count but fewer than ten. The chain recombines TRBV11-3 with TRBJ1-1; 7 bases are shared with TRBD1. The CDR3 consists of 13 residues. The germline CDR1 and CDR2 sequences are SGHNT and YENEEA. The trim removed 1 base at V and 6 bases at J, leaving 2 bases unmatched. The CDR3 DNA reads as TGTGCCAGCAGCTTAGCCAGGGGGGCTGAAGCTTTCTTT. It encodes CASSLARGAEAFF.

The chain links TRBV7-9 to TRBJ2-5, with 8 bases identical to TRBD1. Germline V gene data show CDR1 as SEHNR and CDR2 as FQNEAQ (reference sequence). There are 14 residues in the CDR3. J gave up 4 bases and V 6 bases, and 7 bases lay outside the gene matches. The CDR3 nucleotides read TGTGCCAGCAGTAGGACAGGGCTTTCAGAGACCCAGTACTTC. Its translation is CASSRTGLSETQYF.

The CDR3 DNA is TGTGCCAGCAGCGAAGATACAGGGGGCCGGGGCACTGAAGCTTTCTTT. Amino acids: CASSEDTGGRGTEAFF. The chain couples TRBV7-2 to TRBJ1-1; 9 nucleotides match TRBD1. This CDR3 contains 16 residues. The junction had 11 bases not matched to a gene; V was cut back by 5 bases and J by 4 bases. Germline CDR1 is SGHTA and CDR2 is FQGNSA.

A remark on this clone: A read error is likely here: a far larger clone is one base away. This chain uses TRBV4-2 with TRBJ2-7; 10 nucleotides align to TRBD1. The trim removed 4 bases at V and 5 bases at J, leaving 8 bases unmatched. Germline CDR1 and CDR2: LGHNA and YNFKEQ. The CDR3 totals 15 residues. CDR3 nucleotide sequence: TGTGCCAGCAGCCTGGAGGGACAGGGGAACGACGAGCAGTACTTC. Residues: CASSLEGQGNDEQYF.

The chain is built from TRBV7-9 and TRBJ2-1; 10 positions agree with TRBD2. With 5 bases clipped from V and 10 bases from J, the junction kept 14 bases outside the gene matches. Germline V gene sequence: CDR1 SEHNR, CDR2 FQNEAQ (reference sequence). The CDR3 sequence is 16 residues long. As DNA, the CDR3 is TGTGCCAGCAGCCCACACGGGCTAGCGGGAGTTGGAGAGCAGTTCTTC. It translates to CASSPHGLAGVGEQFF. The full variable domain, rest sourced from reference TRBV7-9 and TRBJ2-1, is DTGVSQNPRHKITKRGQNVTFRCDPISEHNRLYWYRQTLGQGPEFLTYFQNEAQLEKSRLLSDRFSAERPKGSFSTLEIQRTEQGDSAMYLCASSPHGLAGVGEQFFGPGTRLTVL.